A single sample is the source of the 6 T cell receptor beta chains below, sequenced in a study of shared clonotypes between healthy human individuals. This table comes from immunoSEQ multiplex PCR, and its TCRdb copy is limited to in-frame clones, with some not included. The table includes approximately 650,000 clones, about 95% detected once. Naive CD8 cells, CD45RO-negative and positively selected for CCR7, excluded terminally differentiated effector memory CD45RA+ cells. What was sequenced was naive CD8+ T cells sorted from blood. The receptors here all came from a woman aged 25 to 39 in good health.

Regarding this clone: Within the sample, other DNA sequences also encode this same CDR3. Here the CDR3 reads CASSLEGYGYTF. The CDR3 coding sequence is TGTGCCAGCAGCTTAGAAGGGTATGGCTACACCTTC. V usage is TRBV7-6 and J usage is TRBJ1-2, with D hard to call. Germline-derived CDR1 and CDR2 are SGHVS and FNYEAQ. V was shortened by 1 base and J by 5 bases, with 5 bases between the two germline ends. The CDR3 contains 12 residues.

V is TRBV5-6 and J is TRBJ2-7, with unresolved D. The germline gives CDR1 SGHDT, CDR2 YYEEEE. V dropped 0 bases and J dropped 4 bases, with 8 bases sitting between them. The CDR3 covers 13 residues. The CDR3 nucleotides read TGTGCCAGCAGCTTGGGGAGCTTATACGAGCAGTACTTC. It is translated as CASSLGSLYEQYF.

The chain recombines TRBV9 with TRBJ2-3; tentative D call: TRBD1 (5 bases). CDR3 size: 14 residues. Trimming shortened V by 1 base and J by 6 bases, and 12 bases separated the two germline ends. Germline lookup yields CDR1 SGDLS and CDR2 YYNGEE. The CDR3 coding sequence is TGTGCCAGCAGCGTATCAGGCTCAGGGGATACGCAGTATTTT. Translation: CASSVSGSGDTQYF.

This clone has just one count. The rearrangement links TRBV7-9 to TRBJ2-7; 11 nucleotides agree with TRBD2. The CDR3 sequence is 16 residues long. Germline CDR1 reads SEHNR; CDR2 reads FQNEAQ (reference sequence). V trimming: 5 bases; J trimming: 5 bases; junction bases outside the gene matches: 11. This chain's CDR3 is CASSPLAGGLADEQYF. Written as DNA, the CDR3 is TGTGCCAGCAGCCCTCTAGCGGGAGGCCTCGCTGACGAGCAGTACTTC. Variable domain in full (rest from reference TRBV7-9 and TRBJ2-7): DTGVSQNPRHKITKRGQNVTFRCDPISEHNRLYWYRQTLGQGPEFLTYFQNEAQLEKSRLLSDRFSAERPKGSFSTLEIQRTEQGDSAMYLCASSPLAGGLADEQYFGPGTRLTVT.

This rearrangement joins TRBV7-9 to TRBJ2-1, with TRBD2 matching 7 bases. The germline V gene encodes CDR1 SEHNR and CDR2 FQNEAQ (reference sequence). The CDR3 is 12 amino acids. With 3 bases clipped from V and 10 bases from J, the junction kept 3 bases outside the gene matches. Written as DNA, the CDR3 is TGTGCCAGCAGCTTCGCCGGGAGGGAGCAGTTCTTC. Protein: CASSFAGREQFF.

This chain links TRBV4-1 with TRBJ2-2; unclear D gene. V lost 2 bases to trimming and J lost 7 bases, with 5 bases between them. The CDR3 extends over 12 amino acids. Germline V lookup: CDR1 MGHRA, CDR2 YSYEKL. The CDR3 here is CASSQKNGELFF. CDR3 nucleotides: TGCGCCAGCAGCCAAAAAAACGGGGAGCTGTTTTTT.